The clone carrying this T cell receptor (beta chain) was detected once. The target antigen is unknown. V lost 4 bases to trimming and J lost 6 bases, with 7 bases between them. The CDR3 consists of 11 residues. Germline CDR1 is LNHDA and CDR2 is SQIVND (reference sequence). This sample was taken from a study of graft-versus-host responses after intestinal transplantation. Data came from immunoSEQ multiplex PCR; TCRdb stores just in-frame clones and leaves some out. The profile shows about 94,000 clones, more than 85% of them singletons. The chain carries TRBV19 and TRBJ2-7; the D gene is possibly TRBD2 (6 bases). The specimen comprised unstimulated CD8+ T cells sorted from spleen or lymph node cells, sampled before intestinal transplant. The sequence derives from a human donor who received an intestinal transplant. The CDR3 DNA is TGTGCCAGTAGTAGCGGGACCGAGCAGTACTTC. Encoded protein: CASSSGTEQYF.